This record covers a single T cell receptor beta chain. Its specificity is unknown. Trimming took 5 bases from V and 6 from J; bases not matched to a gene: 8. The CDR3 consists of 17 residues. The V gene's germline CDR1 is SEHNR and CDR2 FQNEAQ (reference sequence). Method: immunoSEQ multiplex PCR; TCRdb's copy keeps in-frame clones and lacks some. Counted here are fewer than 35,000 clones, roughly 70% occurring once; the ten biggest clones make up 13% to 15%. This sample was included in a study of radiotherapy plus CTLA-4 blockade in lung cancer. As for the study in general: Patients showed objective responses in roughly 19% of cases and disease control in approximately 28%. General observations from the study: There was expansion of tumor-derived TCR clones in blood after radiotherapy plus ipilimumab.

Sequenced here: peripheral blood, sampled from a patient treated with radiotherapy plus ipilimumab. This receptor was identified in a human donor with non-small cell lung cancer that progressed on radiotherapy plus ipilimumab. The chain joins TRBV7-9 to TRBJ2-2; 14 positions match TRBD2. The CDR3 reads CASSTGLAGEEAGELFF. The CDR3 DNA reads TGTGCCAGCAGCACGGGACTAGCGGGAGAAGAGGCCGGGGAGCTGTTTTTT.